This entry concerns a single TCR beta chain. Its antigen is undetermined. This sample stems from a study of graft-versus-host responses after intestinal transplantation. Overall study context: Multivisceral, liver-intestinal, or isolated intestinal grafts went to recipients. All recipients were given anti-thymocyte globulin induction, and tacrolimus and steroids were then administered for roughly 3 years.

The CDR3 has 18 residues. Study conclusions and caveats: Recipient marrow held GvH clones, some first seen in ileum or blood.

The method was immunoSEQ multiplex PCR; TCRdb's version includes in-frame clones alone and lacks a portion of them. The table has some 86,000 clones, approximately 90% seen once. The clonotype was recovered from a human donor who was the organ donor for an intestinal transplant. Sequencing used unstimulated CD4+ T cells sorted from spleen or lymph node cells, obtained before transplant. The chain combines TRBV21-1 with TRBJ2-3; TRBD1 is taken as the D call from the table, unchecked against the DNA. TRBV21-1 is a documented pseudogene. The CDR3 nucleotides are TGTGCCAGCAGCAAATTGGGAGCCGGGACAGGGCCGCAAGATACGCAGTATTTT. Encoded protein: CASSKLGAGTGPQDTQYF.